This T cell receptor (beta chain) emerged from a study of blood T cells in healthy people across ages. Overall study context: Template switching recovered approximately one barcoded beta molecule for every two T cells. Overall study findings and caveats: Compared with aged donors, long-lived donors showed fewer expanded clones, suggesting selection. The diversity estimates, figures obtained from one million T cells, were considered underestimates.

Extracted total RNA amounted to at least 5.5 micrograms for each sample. Through a sample-barcoded 5' primer and a J-beta primer mix, a second PCR was run for roughly 6 to 12 cycles. MiXCR, applied by TCRdb to the 5' RACE reads, yields one record per CDR3 protein. The sample has 850,000 to 1,000,000 distinct CDR3 sequences; 48% are singletons. In this sample, this clonotype turned up a few times. Antigen specificity is unknown. Sequenced input: blood. The sequence derives from a man aged 30-40 years in good health.

CDR3 loop: CASSQDHRNYGYTF. The CDR3 DNA is TGCGCCAGCAGCCAAGATCACAGAAACTATGGCTACACCTTC. The chain links TRBV4-3 to TRBJ1-2; D gene ambiguous. This CDR3 region has 14 residues. Germline values: CDR1 LGHNA, CDR2 YSLEER. Trimming pared 0 bases from V and 2 bases from J, leaving 7 bases between.